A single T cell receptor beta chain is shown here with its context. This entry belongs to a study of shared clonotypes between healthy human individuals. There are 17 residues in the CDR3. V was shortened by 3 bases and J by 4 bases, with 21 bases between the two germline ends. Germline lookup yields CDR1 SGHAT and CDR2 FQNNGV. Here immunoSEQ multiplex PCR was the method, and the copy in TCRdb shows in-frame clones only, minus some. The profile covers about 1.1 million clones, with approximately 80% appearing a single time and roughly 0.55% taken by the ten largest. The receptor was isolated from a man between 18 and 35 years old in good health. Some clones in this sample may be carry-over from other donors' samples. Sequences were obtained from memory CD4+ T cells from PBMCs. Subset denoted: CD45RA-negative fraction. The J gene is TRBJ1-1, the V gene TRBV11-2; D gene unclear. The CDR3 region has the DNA TGTGCCAGCAGCTTCGCCTTGTCCGGAAGAGCAGGCACTGAAGCTTTCTTT. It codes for CASSFALSGRAGTEAFF.